The sequence of this TCR beta chain was determined in a study of T cell changes during pregnancy in multiple sclerosis. This CDR3 has 14 amino acids. The ends were cut back, 0 bases at V and 7 bases at J, with 10 bases in the middle. Germline V CDR1 and CDR2: MGHRA, YSYEKL. This table comes from immunoSEQ multiplex PCR, and its TCRdb copy is limited to in-frame clones, with some not included. The sample holds tens of thousands of clones; nearly 95% are singletons and the top ten take around 0.85%. This clone was picked up one time. The material sequenced was peripheral blood, taken in the first trimester of pregnancy. The chain links TRBV4-1 to TRBJ2-1; D unresolved. This receptor was taken from a female donor with multiple sclerosis, enrolled in a pregnancy study. CDR3 nucleotide sequence: TGCGCCAGCAGCCAAGACGAGAATCTGAATGAGCAGTTCTTC. Protein sequence: CASSQDENLNEQFF.